Listed here is a single TCR beta chain. What it binds is unknown. Splitting of each subset's genomic DNA was done evenly across several immunoSEQ plates. The assay was immunoSEQ multiplex PCR, and TCRdb's table has in-frame clones only and misses some. The sample records roughly 2.5 million clones, approximately 92% being singletons. This sample is drawn from a study of shared clonotypes between healthy human individuals. Study-level points and caveats: Naive CD4 clonotype sharing across several donors was about 5%. Compared with memory subsets, naive subsets generally had larger estimated richness.

CDR3 size: 12 residues. Per the germline V gene, CDR1 is ENHRY and CDR2 is SYGVKD. Trimming pared 3 bases from V and 8 bases from J, leaving 10 bases between. V usage is TRBV10-3 and J usage is TRBJ1-2, with TRBD1 as a possible D gene (5 bases). The sequence derives from a young man in good health. The source material was naive CD4+ T cells sorted from blood. Sample subset: CD45RA+ positively selected. CDR3 DNA: TGTGCCATCAGTGAAGGGGCCTCGGGCTACACCTTC. It translates to CAISEGASGYTF.